One TCR beta chain is described in this entry. Its antigen is still unknown. No base qualities exist here, and no much larger clone lies one base off it. CDR1 and CDR2 are read off the germline V gene as SGHTA and FQGTGA. Inclusive of the bounding cysteine and phenylalanine, the CDR3 is 15 residues long. Only the CDR3 portion is preserved as DNA: 45 bases, with reading frame beginning at the first base. V gives up 5 bases and J gives up 3 bases, and the segment between their germline ends measures 17 bases. The sample's time point label, in plain terms: about 28 days (+/-7) after the second vaccine dose. Taken with the paper, the label for treatment or condition translates to: meningococcal conjugate vaccine given as trial control. Vaccinee samples came from UK trials COV001 and COV002, including a single-blind randomized controlled phase 2/3 trial of AZD1222 (ChAdOx1 nCoV-19) in healthy adults. Trial participant PBMC samples were collected at day 0 and day 28 after the second dose for TCRbeta chain sequencing.

The CDR3 regions of human TCRbeta chains were subjected to immunosequencing. The authors' analysis ran thus. TCRs in the repertoires were compared against a reference library of SARS-CoV-2-specific TCRs that had been generated with the MIRA antigen-specificity platform. Breadth was defined as the fraction of unique TCRs that were SARS-CoV-2-associated, and depth was defined as the fraction of total T cells that were SARS-CoV-2-associated. Using the MIRA data, every spike-specific TCR was mapped to the spike region that the TCR reacted to and assigned to either a CD4 or a CD8 class. Log10-transformed breadth and depth values were compared by one-way ANOVA with Sidak's multiple comparisons tests. TCRdb retrieved this table from immuneACCESS and kept in-frame rearrangements only. Not all clones are present; in checked studies, unresolved V genes account for under half, and no reason is known for the remainder. D and trimming were read from the DNA, whereas the V and J calls and clone size are those reported in that table. Recorded for this sample are 150,000 to 200,000 clones; around 89% of them occurred a single time. The biggest ten clones account for roughly 4.3% of the sample.

The data were taken from a study of T cell responses to AZD1222 COVID-19 vaccine (dated by TCRdb to the early 2020s). The study in broad terms: A total of more than 230 trial participants underwent TCR sequencing, of whom 200 to 220 received two doses of AZD1222 and about 25 received two doses of the MenACWY control vaccine. Enrollment into the trials was organized by age into subgroups of 18-55, 56-69 and 70-plus years, and those subgroups contained roughly 140, 27 and 60 TCR-sequenced participants, respectively. The study at large found these results: Spike-specific TCR breadth and depth rose significantly after two AZD1222 doses compared with day 0 and with MenACWY recipients. Nearly half of unique spike-specific TCRs reportedly recognized epitopes outside regions mutated in the B.1.351 and B.1.1.7 variants. The whole spike protein was spanned by vaccine-associated CD4 TCRs, and dominant responses were seen in regions 160-218 and 743-854. In the small 56-69-year group, the increase in depth fell short of significance, most likely because of low power. Participants were mostly white British, with more females than males. The authors suggested clonal diversity may have been underestimated. Conclusions about previously exposed vaccinees are limited, since just a handful of AZD1222 recipients were seropositive for SARS-CoV-2 at baseline. Because no day 14 peak-response samples were available, repertoires were characterized only after the peak T cell response.

The V and J genes are TRBV7-3 and TRBJ2-7; no D gene can be assigned with confidence. The source is an adult who received the MenACWY meningococcal vaccine as a control. The source material was peripheral blood, sampled 28 days after the second dose of the MenACWY control vaccine. CDR3 protein: CASSPRPRRIYEQYF. The DNA reads as follows: TGTGCCAGCAGCCCACGTCCCAGGAGAATCTACGAGCAGTACTTC.